This entry lists 25 T cell receptor beta chains sequenced from one sample in a study of neurological immune-mediated disorders (dated by TCRdb to the late 2010s). What this sample's time point label stands for: longitudinal time-point 1 (baseline). The receptor library was made with 5' RACE. The instrument given in TCRdb is Illumina HiSeq 2500. TCRdb passed the public sequencing reads through fastp at Q25 and MiXCR, retaining productive beta sequences. Each record represents a unique CDR3 protein, reported with the most common genes and DNA among its rows. The sample yields 71,000 or so distinct CDR3 sequences; around 13% were counted once. The top ten clonotypes cover around 4.3% of the sample. The sequenced material came from PBMCs. The receptors come from a female donor with HTLV-1-associated myelopathy (HAM/TSP).

The V and J genes are TRBV20-1 and TRBJ2-1, with TRBD2 identical over 7 bases. Germline V lookup: CDR1 DFQATT, CDR2 SNEGSKA (reference sequence). This CDR3 comprises 15 residues. V gave up 1 base and J gave up 8 bases; unmatched junction bases: 11. As DNA, the CDR3 is TGCAGTGCTAGAGGTTTCGGAGCGGGAACGGATGAGCAGTTCTTC. Its protein is CSARGFGAGTDEQFF.

This clonotype was found many times. The CDR3, as DNA: TGTGCCAGCAGTTTAAGGGAATTGGGACACAGCTCTGGAAACACCATATATTTT. As protein: CASSLRELGHSSGNTIYF. The V gene is TRBV28, the J gene TRBJ1-3; TRBD1 might be the D (6 bases). Trimming took 2 bases from V and 0 from J, leaving 17 bases between them. CDR3 length equals 18 residues. Germline V gene lookup returns CDR1 MDHEN and CDR2 SYDVKM.

This clonotype was detected ten times or more. The chain carries TRBV6-6 and TRBJ1-1; 7 bases fit TRBD1. There are 15 residues in the CDR3. Germline lookup yields CDR1 MNHNY and CDR2 SVGAGI (reference sequence). V dropped 6 bases and J dropped 4; count of bases not matched to a gene: 11. Here the CDR3 reads CASSTTDRAFTEAFF. CDR3 bases: TGTGCCAGCAGCACAACCGACAGGGCTTTCACTGAAGCTTTCTTT.

This clonotype has ten or more counts. This chain joins TRBV5-1 and TRBJ2-7, with D perhaps given as TRBD1 or TRBD2 (5 bases each). The CDR3 length is 13 residues. V shed 0 bases and J shed 9 bases, with 13 bases lying between them. Germline V CDR1 and CDR2: SGHRS, YFSETQ. The CDR3 nucleotides are TGCGCCAGCAGCTTGGACGAGGGACGGCGGCAGTACTTC. It encodes CASSLDEGRRQYF.

This clonotype was observed at least ten times. J is TRBJ2-7 and V is TRBV12-5, with a weak D call TRBD2 (5 bases). Germline V CDR1 and CDR2: LGHNT, FRNRAP. V shed 0 bases and J shed 1 base, with 10 bases lying between them. The CDR3 is 15 residues long. This CDR3 reads CASGLVLGESYEQYF. The CDR3 region has the DNA TGTGCTAGTGGTTTGGTACTCGGGGAGTCCTACGAGCAGTACTTC. Filled out from reference TRBV12-5 and TRBJ2-7, the complete variable domain reads DARVTQTPRHKVTEMGQEVTMRCQPILGHNTVFWYRQTMMQGLELLAYFRNRAPLDDSGMPKDRFSAEMPDATLATLKIQPSEPRDSAVYFCASGLVLGESYEQYFGPGTRLTVT.

This clonotype occurred many times. The chain employs TRBV28 and TRBJ2-7; D might be TRBD1 or TRBD2, each matching 5 bases. Germline lookup yields CDR1 MDHEN and CDR2 SYDVKM. The V end lost 6 bases, the J end lost 3 bases, and 12 bases lay between the germline ends. CDR3 length: 13 amino acids. This chain's CDR3 is CASRRPGGYEQYF. CDR3 DNA: TGTGCCAGCAGGCGCCCTGGGGGCTACGAGCAGTACTTC.

The CDR3 protein is CASSPETGLNTEAFF. The DNA of the CDR3 is TGCGCCAGCAGCCCGGAGACAGGGTTGAACACTGAAGCTTTCTTT. The V and J genes are TRBV5-1 and TRBJ1-1, with 7 bases lining up with TRBD1. The V gene end was trimmed by 4 bases and the J gene end by 0 bases; junction bases not matched to a gene: 6. CDR3 length: 15 amino acids. In germline, CDR1 is SGHRS, CDR2 YFSETQ.

The V and J genes are TRBV20-1 and TRBJ2-5; weak D call: TRBD1 (5 bases). Germline V gives CDR1 DFQATT, CDR2 SNEGSKA (reference sequence). The CDR3 covers 12 residues. Trimming removed 3 bases from V and 1 base from J, with 6 bases in between. CDR3 sequence: CSARTAQETQYF. CDR3 coding DNA: TGCAGTGCTAGGACAGCCCAAGAGACCCAGTACTTC.

Ten or more counts support this clonotype. The rearrangement links TRBV2 to TRBJ1-1; D is unclear. With 4 bases removed from V and 3 bases from J, the gap between germline ends came to 6 bases. The CDR3 contains 12 residues. Looked up from germline, CDR1 is SNHLY and CDR2 is FYNNEI. CDR3: CASSGLDTEAFF. CDR3 bases: TGTGCCAGCAGTGGGTTAGACACTGAAGCTTTCTTT.

The chain has TRBV20-1 and TRBJ2-1; the D gene is possibly TRBD2 (5 bases). V lost 0 bases and J lost 0, with 12 bases in between. CDR1 DFQATT and CDR2 SNEGSKA come from the germline V gene (reference sequence). The CDR3 is 16 residues long. In DNA form, the CDR3 reads TGCAGTGCTAGAGATTTGCGGGCGAGCTCCTACAATGAGCAGTTCTTC. It is translated as CSARDLRASSYNEQFF.

The sample holds many counts of this clonotype. The V call is TRBV20-1, the J call TRBJ2-1, with D hard to call. The CDR3 extends over 14 amino acids. Trimming cost V 6 bases and J 0 bases, with 12 bases left between them. Germline V gives CDR1 DFQATT, CDR2 SNEGSKA (reference sequence). Here the CDR3 reads CSAHHKSSYNEQFF. The CDR3 DNA sequence: TGCAGTGCCCACCACAAGAGCTCCTACAATGAGCAGTTCTTC.

This clonotype occurred many times. The chain combines TRBV5-1 with TRBJ2-5, with 14 nucleotides matching TRBD2. The CDR3 is 16 residues long. Germline CDR1 and CDR2: SGHRS and YFSETQ. The V gene end was trimmed by 5 bases and the J gene end by 2 bases; junction bases not matched to a gene: 5. CDR3 sequence (DNA): TGCGCCAGCAGGAATGGACTAGCGGGGGGACAAGAGACCCAGTACTTC. Translating it yields CASRNGLAGGQETQYF.

This chain connects TRBV5-1 to TRBJ2-3; D gene unclear. Germline CDR1 is SGHRS and CDR2 is YFSETQ. V shed 1 base and J shed 3 bases, with 12 bases lying between them. CDR3 length: 15 amino acids. CDR3 residues: CASSLNQDPTDTQYF. Written as DNA, the CDR3 is TGCGCCAGCAGCTTGAACCAGGACCCAACAGATACGCAGTATTTT. Complete variable domain (other parts from reference TRBV5-1 and TRBJ2-3): KAGVTQTPRYLIKTRGQQVTLSCSPISGHRSVSWYQQTPGQGLQFLFEYFSETQRNKGNFPGRFSGRQFSNSRSEMNVSTLELGDSALYLCASSLNQDPTDTQYFGPGTRLTVL.

This clonotype was detected ten times or more. The gene calls are TRBV20-1 and TRBJ1-6; the match to TRBD1 covers 7 bases. The CDR3 sequence is 16 residues long. The V segment lost 3 bases and the J segment 0 bases; nucleotides outside the gene matches: 5. From germline, CDR1 is DFQATT and CDR2 SNEGSKA (reference sequence). The CDR3 loop reads CSARGQRSSYNSPLHF. DNA of the CDR3: TGCAGTGCTAGGGGACAGAGGAGCTCCTATAATTCACCCCTCCACTTT.

This clonotype showed up many times. The chain couples TRBV12-3 or TRBV12-4 to TRBJ1-5, with TRBD1 matching 7 bases. V was pared by 1 base and J by 7 bases, with 7 bases of the junction left unmatched. CDR3 length: 15 amino acids. CDR3 DNA: TGTGCCAGCAGTTTAGGGACAGGCCTGAGACAGCCCCAGCATTTT. It codes for CASSLGTGLRQPQHF.

This clonotype was observed at least ten times. The V and J genes are TRBV3-1 and TRBJ2-1; the D is unclear. CDR1 is LGHDT and CDR2 is YNNKEL in the germline V gene (reference sequence). Between the trimmed V and J ends, which lost 4 bases and 7 bases, there was a span of 8 bases. CDR3 size: 12 residues. CDR3 residues: CASSRTMNEQFF. CDR3 nucleotide sequence: TGTGCCAGCAGCCGGACCATGAATGAGCAGTTCTTC.

This clonotype has just a few counts. V usage is TRBV5-1 and J usage is TRBJ2-3; 9 bases map to TRBD1. This CDR3 comprises 14 residues. V dropped 4 bases and J dropped 5; count of bases not matched to a gene: 5. Germline assignment: CDR1 SGHRS and CDR2 YFSETQ. CDR3 in amino acids: CASSNGTGKDTQYF. The DNA for the CDR3 is TGCGCCAGCAGCAACGGGACAGGGAAAGATACGCAGTATTTT.

This clonotype was seen many times. The V and J genes are TRBV10-3 and TRBJ2-1; D might be TRBD1 or TRBD2, each matching 5 bases. From germline, CDR1 is ENHRY and CDR2 SYGVKD. Trimming pared 2 bases from V and 3 bases from J, leaving 14 bases between. The CDR3 loop spans 16 amino acids. CDR3 amino acids: CAISEGDENFYNEQFF. Written as DNA, the CDR3 is TGTGCCATCAGTGAGGGGGACGAAAATTTCTACAATGAGCAGTTCTTC.

This clonotype has a count of ten or more. The CDR3 DNA follows: TGTGCCAGCTCACCATCTAGCGGGGGGTCGCCTGGGGCCAACGTCCTGACTTTC. It yields the protein CASSPSSGGSPGANVLTF. The rearrangement uses TRBV25-1 and TRBJ2-6, with 11 bases fitting TRBD2. V dropped 8 bases and J dropped 2; count of bases not matched to a gene: 11. The CDR3 loop spans 18 amino acids. Germline V gene lookup returns CDR1 MGHDK and CDR2 SYGVNS. Filled out from reference TRBV25-1 and TRBJ2-6, the complete variable domain reads EADIYQTPRYLVIGTGKKITLECSQTMGHDKMYWYQQDPGMELHLIHYSYGVNSTEKGDLSSESTVSRIRTEHFPLTLESARPSHTSQYLCASSPSSGGSPGANVLTFGAGSRLTVL.

Worth noting for this clonotype: Since a much larger clone is just one base distant, this may be a read error. The V call is TRBV6-1, the J call TRBJ2-3; D is possibly TRBD1 (5 bases). The CDR3 covers 17 residues. Between the trimmed V and J ends, which lost 6 bases and 5 bases, there was a span of 24 bases. Per the germline V gene, CDR1 is MNHNS and CDR2 is SASEGT. CDR3: CASSSRPPTALIDTQYF. DNA of the CDR3: TGTGCCAGCAGCTCCCGACCCCCGACAGCCCTCATAGATACGCAGTATTTT.

This clonotype has a count of ten or more. The V call is TRBV3-1, the J call TRBJ1-5; possibly TRBD1 for D (6 bases). Trimming removed 2 bases from V and 8 bases from J, with 13 bases in between. The germline V gene encodes CDR1 LGHDT and CDR2 YNNKEL (reference sequence). The CDR3 is 14 amino acids. CDR3 bases: TGTGCCAGCAGCCAATTGGGGGCTTGGGAGCCCCAGCATTTT. This sequence encodes CASSQLGAWEPQHF.

Many counts were recorded for this clonotype. The V and J genes are TRBV3-1 and TRBJ1-6; tentative D call: TRBD1 (5 bases). Trimming took off 4 bases at V and 13 bases at J, with 17 bases between the two ends. The length of the CDR3 is 14 residues. In germline, CDR1 is LGHDT, CDR2 YNNKEL (reference sequence). The CDR3 nucleotides read TGTGCCAGCAGCCCCCTCAGGGCAGGAGGCCCCCTCCACTTT. Encoded protein: CASSPLRAGGPLHF. Looking up the rest from reference TRBV3-1 and TRBJ1-6 gives the full variable domain: DTAVSQTPKYLVTQMGNDKSIKCEQNLGHDTMYWYKQDSKKFLKIMFSYNNKELIINETVPNRFSPKSPDKAHLNLHINSLELGDSAVYFCASSPLRAGGPLHFGNGTRLTVT.

This clonotype was counted many times. V and J are TRBV5-1 and TRBJ2-1; TRBD2 agrees at 13 bases. CDR1 and CDR2 (germline): SGHRS, YFSETQ. The CDR3 has 16 amino acids. The junction had 8 bases not matched to a gene; V was cut back by 4 bases and J by 7 bases. The CDR3: CASSTKGTSGVNEQFF. CDR3 DNA: TGCGCCAGCAGCACAAAAGGGACTAGCGGGGTGAATGAGCAGTTCTTC.

This clonotype was counted many times. The chain employs TRBV12-3 or TRBV12-4 and TRBJ2-3; 8 nucleotides agree with TRBD2. The CDR3 runs to 13 residues. V trimming: 10 bases; J trimming: 1 base; junction bases outside the gene matches: 4. The CDR3: CAIERGRTDTQYF. The CDR3 nucleotides read TGTGCCATCGAGCGGGGGCGCACAGATACGCAGTATTTT.

The chain couples TRBV5-4 to TRBJ2-5; D possibly corresponds to TRBD1 (5 bases). The CDR3 runs to 14 residues. V lost 2 bases and J lost 2, with 10 bases in between. CDR1 is SGHNT, CDR2 YYREEE, per germline (reference sequence). The CDR3 here is CASSFNRWQETQYF. The CDR3 region has the DNA TGTGCCAGCAGCTTTAACAGGTGGCAAGAGACCCAGTACTTC. Variable domain in full (rest from reference TRBV5-4 and TRBJ2-5): ETGVTQSPTHLIKTRGQQVTLRCSSQSGHNTVSWYQQALGQGPQFIFQYYREEENGRGNFPPRFSGLQFPNYSSELNVNALELDDSALYLCASSFNRWQETQYFGPGTRLLVL.